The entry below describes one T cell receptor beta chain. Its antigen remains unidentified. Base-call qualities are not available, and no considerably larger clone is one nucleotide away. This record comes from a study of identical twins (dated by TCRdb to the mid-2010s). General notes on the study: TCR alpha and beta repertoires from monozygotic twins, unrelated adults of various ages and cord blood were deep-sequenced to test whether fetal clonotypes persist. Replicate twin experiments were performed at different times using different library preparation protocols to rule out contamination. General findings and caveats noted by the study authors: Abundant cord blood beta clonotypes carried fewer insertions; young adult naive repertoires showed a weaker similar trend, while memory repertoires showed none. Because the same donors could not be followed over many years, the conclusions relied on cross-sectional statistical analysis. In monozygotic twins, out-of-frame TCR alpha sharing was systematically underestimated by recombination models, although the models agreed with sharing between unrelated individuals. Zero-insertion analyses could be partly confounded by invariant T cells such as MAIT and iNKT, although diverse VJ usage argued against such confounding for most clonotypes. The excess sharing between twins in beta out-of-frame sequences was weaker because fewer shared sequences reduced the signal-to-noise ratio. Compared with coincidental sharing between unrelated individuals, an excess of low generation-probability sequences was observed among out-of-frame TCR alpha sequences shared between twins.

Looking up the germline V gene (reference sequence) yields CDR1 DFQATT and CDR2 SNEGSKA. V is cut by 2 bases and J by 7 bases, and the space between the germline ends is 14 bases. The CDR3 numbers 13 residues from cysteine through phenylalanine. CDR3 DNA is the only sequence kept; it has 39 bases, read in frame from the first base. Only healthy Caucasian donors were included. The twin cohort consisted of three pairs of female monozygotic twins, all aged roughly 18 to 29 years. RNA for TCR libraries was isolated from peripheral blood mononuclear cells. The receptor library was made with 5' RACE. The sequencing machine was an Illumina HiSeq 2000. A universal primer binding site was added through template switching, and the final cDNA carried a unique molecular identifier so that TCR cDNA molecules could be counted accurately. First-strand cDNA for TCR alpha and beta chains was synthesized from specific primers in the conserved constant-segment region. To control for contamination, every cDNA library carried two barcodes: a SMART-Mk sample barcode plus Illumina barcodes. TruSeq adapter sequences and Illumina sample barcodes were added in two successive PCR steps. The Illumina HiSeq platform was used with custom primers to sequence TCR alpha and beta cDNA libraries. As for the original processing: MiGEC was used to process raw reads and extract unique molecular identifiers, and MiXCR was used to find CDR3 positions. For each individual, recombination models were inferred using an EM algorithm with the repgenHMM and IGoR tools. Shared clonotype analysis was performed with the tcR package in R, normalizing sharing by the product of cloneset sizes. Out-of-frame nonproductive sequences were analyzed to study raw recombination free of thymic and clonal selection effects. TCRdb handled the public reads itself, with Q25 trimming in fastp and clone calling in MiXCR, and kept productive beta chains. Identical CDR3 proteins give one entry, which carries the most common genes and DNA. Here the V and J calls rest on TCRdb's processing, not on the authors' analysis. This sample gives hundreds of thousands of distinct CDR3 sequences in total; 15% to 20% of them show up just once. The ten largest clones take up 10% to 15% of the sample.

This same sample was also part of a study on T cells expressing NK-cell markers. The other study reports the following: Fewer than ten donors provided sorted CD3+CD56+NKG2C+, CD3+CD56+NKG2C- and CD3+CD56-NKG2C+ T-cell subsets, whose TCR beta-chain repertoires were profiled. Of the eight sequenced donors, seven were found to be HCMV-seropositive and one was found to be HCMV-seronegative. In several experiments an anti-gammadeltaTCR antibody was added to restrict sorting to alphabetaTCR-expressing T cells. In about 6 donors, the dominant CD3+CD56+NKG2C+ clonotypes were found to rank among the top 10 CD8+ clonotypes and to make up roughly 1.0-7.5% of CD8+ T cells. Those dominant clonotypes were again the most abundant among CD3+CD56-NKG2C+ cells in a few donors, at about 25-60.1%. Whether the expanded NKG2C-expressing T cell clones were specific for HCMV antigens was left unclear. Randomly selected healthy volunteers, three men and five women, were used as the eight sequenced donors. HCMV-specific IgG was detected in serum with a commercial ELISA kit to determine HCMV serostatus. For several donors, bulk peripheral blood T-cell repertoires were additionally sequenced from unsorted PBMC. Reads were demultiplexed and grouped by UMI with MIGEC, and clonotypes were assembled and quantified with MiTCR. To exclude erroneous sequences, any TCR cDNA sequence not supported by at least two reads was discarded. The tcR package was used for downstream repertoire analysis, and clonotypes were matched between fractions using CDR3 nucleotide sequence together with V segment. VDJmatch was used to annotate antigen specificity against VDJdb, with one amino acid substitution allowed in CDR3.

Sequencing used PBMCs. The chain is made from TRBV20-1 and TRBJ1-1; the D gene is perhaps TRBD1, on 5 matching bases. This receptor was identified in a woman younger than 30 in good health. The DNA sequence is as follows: TGCAGTGCTAGACAACCCACAGGACTTGAAGCTTTCTTT. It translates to CSARQPTGLEAFF.